One and the same sample provided the 5 T cell receptor beta chains below, sequenced in a study of long-term antiretroviral therapy in people with HIV. Sequencing relied on immunoSEQ assay v3.0, run at survey level. The repertoire was sequenced with immunoSEQ multiplex PCR; TCRdb's copy has only in-frame clones and lacks some. The data contain roughly 36,000 clones, about 85% of them singletons. The sequencing used unsorted PBMCs, collected 2.8 years before starting antiretroviral therapy. The source is a woman between 25 and 40 years old with HIV.

The chain links TRBV19 to TRBJ2-1; 14 bases align to TRBD2. This CDR3 is built from 15 residues. Per the germline V gene, CDR1 is LNHDA and CDR2 is SQIVND (reference sequence). With 9 bases clipped from V and 3 bases from J, the junction kept 4 bases outside the gene matches. The CDR3 DNA sequence: TGTGCCAGCTTTGGACTAGCGGGGGGCTACAATGAGCAGTTCTTC. Translation: CASFGLAGGYNEQFF.

The gene calls are TRBV12-5 and TRBJ1-2; D is unclear. This CDR3 comprises 12 residues. Germline lookup yields CDR1 LGHNT and CDR2 FRNRAP. The V and J ends lost 7 bases and 3 bases respectively, with 9 bases between them. This CDR3 is CASAPEDYGYTF. CDR3 DNA: TGTGCTAGTGCGCCAGAGGACTATGGCTACACCTTC.

The rearrangement links TRBV12-5 to TRBJ2-3, with 7 bases identical to TRBD1. CDR1 and CDR2 (germline): LGHNT, FRNRAP. The CDR3 is 15 amino acids. V shed 3 bases, J shed 2 bases, and the junction held 5 bases outside the gene matches. Here the CDR3 DNA reads TGTGCTAGTGGTTTACGACAGGGAAACACAGATACGCAGTATTTT. Encoded protein: CASGLRQGNTDTQYF. The entire variable domain, with the rest obtained from reference TRBV12-5 and TRBJ2-3, is as follows: DARVTQTPRHKVTEMGQEVTMRCQPILGHNTVFWYRQTMMQGLELLAYFRNRAPLDDSGMPKDRFSAEMPDATLATLKIQPSEPRDSAVYFCASGLRQGNTDTQYFGPGTRLTVL.

The chain joins TRBV6-9 to TRBJ1-1; D not certain. In germline, CDR1 is MNHGY, CDR2 SVAAGI. The CDR3 extends over 17 amino acids. With 6 bases removed from V and 1 base from J, the gap between germline ends came to 21 bases. CDR3 DNA sequence: TGTGCCAGCAGCAAACTACCCATCCGACCCCGGAACACTGAAGCTTTCTTT. Its protein is CASSKLPIRPRNTEAFF.

The CDR3 DNA is TGTGCCAGCAGCCCGGTAGCGGGGGGGAGCTCCTACAATGAGCAGTTCTTC. Translated: CASSPVAGGSSYNEQFF. V and J are TRBV2 and TRBJ2-1; 11 positions match TRBD2. Germline CDR1 reads SNHLY; CDR2 reads FYNNEI. There are 17 residues in the CDR3. V shed 6 bases and J 0 bases; nucleotides not matched to a gene: 7.